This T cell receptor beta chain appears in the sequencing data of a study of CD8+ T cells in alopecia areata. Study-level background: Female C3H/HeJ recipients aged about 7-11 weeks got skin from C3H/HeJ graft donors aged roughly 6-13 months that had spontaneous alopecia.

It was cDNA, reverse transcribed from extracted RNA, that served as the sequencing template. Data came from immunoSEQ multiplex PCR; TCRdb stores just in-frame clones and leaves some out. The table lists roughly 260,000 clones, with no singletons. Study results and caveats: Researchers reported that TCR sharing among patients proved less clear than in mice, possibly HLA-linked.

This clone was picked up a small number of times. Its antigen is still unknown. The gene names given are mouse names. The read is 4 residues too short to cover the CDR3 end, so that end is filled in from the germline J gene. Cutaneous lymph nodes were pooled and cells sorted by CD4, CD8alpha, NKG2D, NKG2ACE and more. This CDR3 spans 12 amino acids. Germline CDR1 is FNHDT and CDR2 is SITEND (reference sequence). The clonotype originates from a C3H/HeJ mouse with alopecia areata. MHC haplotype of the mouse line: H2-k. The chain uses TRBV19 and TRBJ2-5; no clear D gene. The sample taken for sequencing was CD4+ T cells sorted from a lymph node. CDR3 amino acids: CASSMFPDTQYF. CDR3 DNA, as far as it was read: TGTGCCAGCAGTATGTTCCCAGAC.